These 14 T cell receptor beta chains were all obtained from the same sample, sequenced in a study of metastatic and nonmetastatic thyroid tumors. Thyroid surgery was preceded by no treatment in any patient. TCRdb used MiXCR to call clones anew from the PCR reads. Altogether fewer than 7,500 clones are present, about 43% being singletons, with the ten largest covering about 25%. The source material was tumor tissue. These TCRs come from a female donor with papillary thyroid cancer or a benign thyroid nodule (not recorded which). Some clones in this sample may be carry-over from other donors' samples.

This clone was picked up many times. The chain uses TRBV7-3 and TRBJ1-1, with D possibly matching TRBD1 (6 bases). The CDR3 has 20 residues. Germline CDR1 and CDR2: SGHTA and FQGTGA. Trimming pared 2 bases from V and 10 bases from J, leaving 35 bases between. CDR3 in amino acids: CASSLFPMGQGTGVWVGAFF. The CDR3 DNA follows: TGTGCCAGCAGCTTATTCCCAATGGGTCAGGGGACGGGGGTATGGGTAGGAGCTTTCTTT.

This clone was counted between two and nine times. This chain uses TRBV6-1 with TRBJ2-7; no firm D call. Germline values: CDR1 MNHNS, CDR2 SASEGT. The length of the CDR3 is 11 residues. Trimming cost V 6 bases and J 9 bases, with 12 bases left between them. Written as DNA, the CDR3 is TGTGCCAGCAGCGCCCAACTGGTGCAGTACTTC. This codes for CASSAQLVQYF.

In DNA, the CDR3 is TGTGCCAGCAGTGTCGGGACTAGGACAACAGATACGCAGTATTTT. It encodes CASSVGTRTTDTQYF. The V and J genes are TRBV6-1 and TRBJ2-3; 8 bases match TRBD2. The CDR3 has 15 residues. After removal of 4 bases from V and 3 bases from J, the junction contained 6 bases not matched to a gene. The V gene's germline CDR1 is MNHNS and CDR2 SASEGT.

This clone is labeled as large. The chain combines TRBV3-1 with TRBJ2-5; D is undetermined. The V end was cut by 1 base, the J end by 1 base, with 13 bases between. The germline V gene has CDR1 LGHDT and CDR2 YNNKEL (reference sequence). The CDR3 consists of 16 residues. CDR3 residues: CASSQVLKQPQETQYF. CDR3 DNA: TGTGCCAGCAGCCAAGTTCTAAAACAGCCCCAAGAGACCCAGTACTTC.

The table lists this clone with a few counts. V and J are TRBV24-1 and TRBJ1-5, with 7 bases that match TRBD1. This CDR3 contains 15 residues. Germline CDR1 KGHDR, CDR2 SFDVKD. Germline trimming cut 5 bases from V and 3 bases from J; bases unmatched to any gene: 6. The CDR3 spells CATSGAGGNNQPQHF. The DNA of the CDR3 is TGTGCCACCAGTGGTGCAGGGGGAAACAATCAGCCCCAGCATTTT.

V is TRBV3-1 and J is TRBJ2-7; 10 bases agree with TRBD1. Germline trimming cut 1 base from V and 3 bases from J; bases unmatched to any gene: 0. Germline V lookup: CDR1 LGHDT, CDR2 YNNKEL (reference sequence). The CDR3 covers 14 residues. The CDR3 loop is CASSQGTGGYEQYF. DNA of the CDR3: TGTGCCAGCAGCCAAGGGACAGGGGGCTACGAGCAGTACTTC.

J is TRBJ2-7 and V is TRBV7-3; tentatively, D is TRBD2 (6 bases). Per the germline V gene, CDR1 is SGHTA and CDR2 is FQGTGA. The germline V and J ends were trimmed by 5 bases and 5 bases, with 16 bases remaining between them. This CDR3 is built from 14 residues. DNA for the CDR3: TGTGCCAGCAGCCAAGGAGGGCAGGGCCACGAGCAGTACTTC. This codes for CASSQGGQGHEQYF.

This clone was seen a handful of times. The rearrangement uses TRBV6-1 and TRBJ2-2; D is perhaps TRBD2 (5 bases). There are 17 residues in the CDR3. V lost 6 bases to trimming and J lost 0 bases, with 17 bases between them. The germline V gene encodes CDR1 MNHNS and CDR2 SASEGT. In nucleotides, the CDR3 is TGTGCCAGCAGGGAGGCGTTGGTACATTCGAACACCGGGGAGCTGTTTTTT. Its protein product is CASREALVHSNTGELFF.

This clone was counted a few times. The chain is built from TRBV6-1 and TRBJ1-3; D uncertain. Germline CDR1 MNHNS, CDR2 SASEGT. The CDR3 has 11 amino acids. The V gene lost 4 bases and the J gene lost 8 bases, with 6 bases spanning the gap. The CDR3 DNA reads as TGTGCCAGCAGTGTGGGGTACACCATATATTTT. Its protein is CASSVGYTIYF.

The chain links TRBV6-4 to TRBJ2-3, with 13 bases identical to TRBD2. Germline V gives CDR1 MRHNA, CDR2 SNTAGT. The CDR3 sequence is 15 residues long. The ends lost 6 bases at V and 3 bases at J; junction bases unmatched: 3. CDR3 protein: CASSWTSGSTDTQYF. In DNA, the CDR3 is TGTGCCAGCAGCTGGACTAGCGGGAGTACAGATACGCAGTATTTT.

This clone was observed once. The chain couples TRBV5-1 to TRBJ2-7, with no clear D. With 0 bases removed from V and 2 bases from J, the gap between germline ends came to 12 bases. The CDR3 spans 15 residues. CDR1 is SGHRS and CDR2 is YFSETQ in the germline V gene. The CDR3 reads CASSLVGGGAYEQYF. The CDR3, as DNA: TGCGCCAGCAGCTTGGTAGGTGGTGGGGCCTACGAGCAGTACTTC.

J is TRBJ2-1 and V is TRBV6-1, with 9 bases matching TRBD1. Trimming cost V 7 bases and J 3 bases; bases outside gene matches: 7. Germline V gene data show CDR1 as MNHNS and CDR2 as SASEGT. The CDR3 runs 15 residues. This CDR3 is CASIPPGQGYNEQFF. The CDR3 region has the DNA TGTGCCAGCATCCCCCCGGGACAGGGCTACAATGAGCAGTTCTTC.

This clone was counted only a few times. The rearrangement uses TRBV6-2 or TRBV6-3 and TRBJ1-5; possibly TRBD1 for D (6 bases). CDR3 length equals 17 residues. The V and J ends lost 0 bases and 9 bases respectively, with 21 bases between them. CDR1 and CDR2 from the germline V gene are MNHEY and SVGEGT. The CDR3 coding sequence is TGTGCCAGCAGTTACTCGAGCTGGGACACCCCAATCTGGCCCCAGCATTTT. This codes for CASSYSSWDTPIWPQHF.

This clone turned up a few times. The chain joins TRBV20-1 to TRBJ1-2; weak D call: TRBD1 (6 bases). This CDR3 region has 12 residues. Trimming took 6 bases from V and 8 from J, leaving 16 bases between them. CDR1 DFQATT and CDR2 SNEGSKA come from the germline V gene (reference sequence). CDR3 bases: TGCAGTGCCGAAACAGGGCCTGGGGGCTACACCTTC. Translated, it gives CSAETGPGGYTF.